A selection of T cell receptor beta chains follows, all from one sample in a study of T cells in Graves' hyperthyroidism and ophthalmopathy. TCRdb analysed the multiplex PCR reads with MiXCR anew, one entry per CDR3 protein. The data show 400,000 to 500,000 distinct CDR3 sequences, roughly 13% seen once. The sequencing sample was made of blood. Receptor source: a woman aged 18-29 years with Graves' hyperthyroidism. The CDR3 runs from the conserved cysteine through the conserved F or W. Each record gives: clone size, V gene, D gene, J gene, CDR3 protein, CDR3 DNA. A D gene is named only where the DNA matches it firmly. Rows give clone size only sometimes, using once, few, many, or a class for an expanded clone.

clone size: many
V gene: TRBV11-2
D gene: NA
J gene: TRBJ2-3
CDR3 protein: CASSVGVGTQYF
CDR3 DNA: TGTGCCAGCAGCGTTGGGGTCGGTACGCAGTATTTT

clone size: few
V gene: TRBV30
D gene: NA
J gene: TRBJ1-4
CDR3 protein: CAWRAGLIEKLFF
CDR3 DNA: TGTGCCTGGAGGGCAGGGCTCATCGAAAAACTGTTTTTT

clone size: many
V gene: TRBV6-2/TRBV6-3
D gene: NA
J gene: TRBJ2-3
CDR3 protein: CASSWAVGTDTQYF
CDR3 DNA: TGTGCCAGCAGTTGGGCCGTTGGGACAGATACGCAGTATTTT

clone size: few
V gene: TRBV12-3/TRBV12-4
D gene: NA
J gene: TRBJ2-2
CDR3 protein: CASRRPENTGELFF
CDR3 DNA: TGTGCCAGCAGAAGACCAGAGAACACCGGGGAGCTGTTTTTT

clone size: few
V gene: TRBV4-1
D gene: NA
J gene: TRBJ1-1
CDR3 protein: CASSSGTALSAFF
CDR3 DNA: TGCGCCAGCAGCTCTGGGACGGCCCTTTCGGCTTTCTTT

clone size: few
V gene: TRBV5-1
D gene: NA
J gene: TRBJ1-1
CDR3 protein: CASMRGTEAFF
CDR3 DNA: TGCGCCAGCATGAGGGGCACTGAAGCTTTCTTT

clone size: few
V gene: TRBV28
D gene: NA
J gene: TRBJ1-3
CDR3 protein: CASSPFDRSDTIYF
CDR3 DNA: TGTGCCAGCAGTCCTTTCGACAGATCAGACACCATATATTTT

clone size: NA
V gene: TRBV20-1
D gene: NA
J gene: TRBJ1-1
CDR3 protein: CSARVAAPSLEAFF
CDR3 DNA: TGCAGTGCTAGAGTTGCTGCGCCCTCACTGGAAGCTTTCTTT

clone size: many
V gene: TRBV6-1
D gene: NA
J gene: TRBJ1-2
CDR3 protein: CASSYGGLSNYGYTF
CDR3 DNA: TGTGCCAGCAGTTACGGCGGCCTGTCCAACTATGGCTACACCTTC

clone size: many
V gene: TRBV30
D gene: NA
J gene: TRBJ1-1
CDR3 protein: CAWSAGGVTEAFF
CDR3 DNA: TGTGCCTGGAGTGCGGGGGGGGTCACTGAAGCTTTCTTT

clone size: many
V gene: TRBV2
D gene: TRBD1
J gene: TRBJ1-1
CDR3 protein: CATHQGQGFPAEAFF
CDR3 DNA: TGTGCCACACACCAGGGACAGGGGTTTCCTGCTGAAGCTTTCTTT

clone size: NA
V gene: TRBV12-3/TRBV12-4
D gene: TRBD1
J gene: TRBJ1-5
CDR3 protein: CASSWGQGARQPQHF
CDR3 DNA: TGTGCCAGCAGTTGGGGACAGGGGGCTCGGCAGCCCCAGCATTTT

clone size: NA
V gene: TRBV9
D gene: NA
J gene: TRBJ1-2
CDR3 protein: CASSAHLGGEGYTF
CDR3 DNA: TGTGCCAGCAGCGCCCATCTCGGGGGAGAAGGCTACACCTTC

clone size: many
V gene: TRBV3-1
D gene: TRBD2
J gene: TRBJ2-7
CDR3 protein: CASSLAGGQWEQYF
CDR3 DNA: TGTGCCAGCAGCCTAGCGGGAGGTCAGTGGGAGCAGTACTTC

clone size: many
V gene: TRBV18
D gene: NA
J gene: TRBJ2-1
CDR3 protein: CASSPPLSNEQFF
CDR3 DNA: TGTGCCAGCTCACCCCCACTGAGCAATGAGCAGTTCTTC

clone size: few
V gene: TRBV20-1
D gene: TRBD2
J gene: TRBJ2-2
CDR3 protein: CSAGREIWSGELFF
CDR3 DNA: TGCAGTGCTGGGCGGGAGATCTGGTCCGGGGAGCTGTTTTTT

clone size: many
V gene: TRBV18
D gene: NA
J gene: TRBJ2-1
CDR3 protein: CASSPRDEQFF
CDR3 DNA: TGTGCCAGCTCACCACGAGATGAGCAGTTCTTC

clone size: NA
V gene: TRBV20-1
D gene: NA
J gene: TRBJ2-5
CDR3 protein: CSASAQETQYF
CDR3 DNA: TGCAGTGCTAGCGCTCAGGAGACCCAGTACTTC

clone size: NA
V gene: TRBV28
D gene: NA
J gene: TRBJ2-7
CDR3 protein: CASSPAGRKSYEQYF
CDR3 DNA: TGTGCCAGCAGCCCTGCCGGAAGGAAGTCCTACGAGCAGTACTTC

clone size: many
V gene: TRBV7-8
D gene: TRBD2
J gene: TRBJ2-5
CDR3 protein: CASSLLTSGSTGETQYF
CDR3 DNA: TGTGCCAGCAGCTTACTAACTAGCGGGAGCACGGGAGAGACCCAGTACTTC

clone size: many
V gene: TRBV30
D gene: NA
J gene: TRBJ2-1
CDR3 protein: CAWRAEGREQFF
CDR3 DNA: TGTGCCTGGAGGGCGGAGGGGCGTGAGCAGTTCTTC

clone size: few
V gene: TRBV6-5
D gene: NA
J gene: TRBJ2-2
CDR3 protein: CASSSEQMNTGELFF
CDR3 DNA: TGTGCCAGCAGTTCGGAACAGATGAACACCGGGGAGCTGTTTTTT

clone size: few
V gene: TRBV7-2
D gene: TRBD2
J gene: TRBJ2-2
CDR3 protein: CASSLGGAGGRMAGELFF
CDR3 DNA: TGTGCCAGCAGCCTAGGTGGGGCGGGAGGGCGCATGGCCGGGGAGCTGTTTTTT

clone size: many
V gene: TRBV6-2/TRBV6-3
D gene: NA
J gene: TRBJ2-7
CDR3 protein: CASSAPVGEQYF
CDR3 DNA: TGTGCCAGCAGTGCCCCGGTGGGCGAGCAGTACTTC

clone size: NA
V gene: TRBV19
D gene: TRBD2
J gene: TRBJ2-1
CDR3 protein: CASSTGTSGPSYNEQFF
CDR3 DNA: TGTGCCAGTAGTACGGGGACTAGCGGGCCTTCCTACAATGAGCAGTTCTTC

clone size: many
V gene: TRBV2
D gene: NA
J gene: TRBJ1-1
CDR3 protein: CASSAFNEAFF
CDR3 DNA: TGTGCCAGCAGTGCCTTCAATGAAGCTTTCTTT

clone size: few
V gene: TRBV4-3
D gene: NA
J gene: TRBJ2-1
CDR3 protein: CASSSSVGRGHEQFF
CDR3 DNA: TGCGCCAGCAGCTCCAGTGTCGGGAGGGGGCACGAGCAGTTCTTC

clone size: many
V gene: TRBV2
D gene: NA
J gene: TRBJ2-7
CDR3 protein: CASSELYEQYF
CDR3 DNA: TGTGCCAGCAGTGAACTCTACGAGCAGTACTTC

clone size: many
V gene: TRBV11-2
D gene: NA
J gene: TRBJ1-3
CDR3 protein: CASSFGASGNTIYF
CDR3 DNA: TGTGCCAGCAGCTTTGGAGCCTCTGGAAACACCATATATTTT

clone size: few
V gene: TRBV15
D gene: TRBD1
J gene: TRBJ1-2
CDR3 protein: CATSRGQGAYGYTF
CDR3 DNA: TGTGCCACCAGCAGAGGACAGGGGGCCTATGGCTACACCTTC

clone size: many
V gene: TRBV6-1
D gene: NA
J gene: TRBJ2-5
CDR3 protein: CASGDRQETQYF
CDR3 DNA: TGTGCCAGCGGAGACCGTCAGGAGACCCAGTACTTC

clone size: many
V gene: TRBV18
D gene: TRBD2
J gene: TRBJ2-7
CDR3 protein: CASSPTSGVSGEQYF
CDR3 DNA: TGTGCCAGCTCACCCACTAGCGGGGTATCTGGAGAGCAGTACTTC

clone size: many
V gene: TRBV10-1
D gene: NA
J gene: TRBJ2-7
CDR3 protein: CASSEGSGRSSYEQYF
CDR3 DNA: TGCGCCAGCAGTGAGGGGAGCGGCAGGAGCTCCTACGAGCAGTACTTC

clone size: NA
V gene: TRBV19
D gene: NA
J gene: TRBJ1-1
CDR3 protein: CASSMLGSVNEAFF
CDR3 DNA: TGTGCCAGTAGTATGCTGGGCAGTGTAAATGAAGCTTTCTTT

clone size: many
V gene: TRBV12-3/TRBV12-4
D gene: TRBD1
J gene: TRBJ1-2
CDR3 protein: CASSLAWTGGYGYTF
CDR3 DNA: TGTGCCAGCAGTTTAGCGTGGACAGGGGGCTATGGCTACACCTTC

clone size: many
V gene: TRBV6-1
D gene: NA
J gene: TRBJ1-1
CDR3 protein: CASSGRWNTEAFF
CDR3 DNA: TGTGCCAGCAGTGGAAGATGGAACACTGAAGCTTTCTTT

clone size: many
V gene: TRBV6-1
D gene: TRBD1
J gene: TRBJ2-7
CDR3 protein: CASRFGQESSYEQYF
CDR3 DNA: TGTGCCAGCAGATTCGGACAGGAGAGCTCCTACGAGCAGTACTTC

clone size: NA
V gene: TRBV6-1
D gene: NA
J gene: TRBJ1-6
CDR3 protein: CASRGTRNSPLHF
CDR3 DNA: TGTGCCAGCAGGGGGACCCGTAATTCACCCCTCCACTTT

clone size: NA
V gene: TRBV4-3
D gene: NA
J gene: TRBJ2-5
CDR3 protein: CASSQEDGETQYF
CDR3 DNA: TGCGCCAGCAGCCAAGAGGACGGAGAGACCCAGTACTTC

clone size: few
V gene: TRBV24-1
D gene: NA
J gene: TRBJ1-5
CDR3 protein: CATSDYGGVGNQPQHF
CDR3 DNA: TGTGCCACCAGTGATTATGGGGGAGTGGGCAATCAGCCCCAGCATTTT

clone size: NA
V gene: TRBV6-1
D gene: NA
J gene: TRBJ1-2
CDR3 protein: CASSESPATF
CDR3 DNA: TGTGCCAGCAGTGAAAGTCCAGCCACCTTC

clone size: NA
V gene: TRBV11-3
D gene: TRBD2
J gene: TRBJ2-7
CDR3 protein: CASSRRLTSGRALGEQYF
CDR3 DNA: TGTGCCAGCAGCCGCCGTCTAACTAGCGGGAGGGCCCTGGGGGAGCAGTACTTC